These 14 T cell receptor beta chains were sequenced from one sample in a study of Graves' ophthalmopathy and Graves' hyperthyroidism. Researchers took RNA transcripts and amplified TCR beta CDR3 regions from them. The authors performed first-round RT-PCR with HTBI primers and then a second-round multiplex PCR. TCRdb redid the calling of the multiplex PCR reads with MiXCR, one entry per CDR3 protein. The table shows about 160,000 distinct CDR3 sequences, with about 40% occurring only once. Sequencing was performed on peripheral blood. Receptors were obtained from a woman between 40 and 55 years old with Graves' ophthalmopathy.

This chain links TRBV6-1 with TRBJ1-5, with unresolved D. CDR3 length: 14 amino acids. V lost 6 bases and J lost 5, with 14 bases in between. Per germline, CDR1 MNHNS and CDR2 SASEGT. The CDR3 loop reads CASSPRPYDQPQHF. As DNA, the CDR3 is TGTGCCAGCAGCCCCCGGCCATATGATCAGCCCCAGCATTTT.

The gene calls are TRBV6-1 and TRBJ2-7; D may match TRBD1 or TRBD2 (6 bases each). From germline, CDR1 is MNHNS and CDR2 SASEGT. The CDR3 has 15 residues. Trimming cost V 2 bases and J 6 bases, with 17 bases left between them. This CDR3 is CASSEPTVGGSEQYF. Here the CDR3 DNA reads TGTGCCAGCAGTGAACCCACGGTAGGGGGGAGCGAGCAGTACTTC.

The chain links TRBV10-3 to TRBJ2-6; TRBD1 matches 10 bases. CDR3 length: 16 residues. V shed 10 bases, J shed 1 base, and the junction held 7 bases outside the gene matches. CDR1 and CDR2 (germline): ENHRY, SYGVKD. The CDR3, as DNA: TGTGCCAACCGTCGGGACAGGGGTTCTGGGGCCAACGTCCTGACTTTC. Translating gives CANRRDRGSGANVLTF.

This clonotype appeared many times. The DNA for the CDR3 is TGCGCCAGCAGCCAAGATTGGGGACAGGGGTCCTATGGCTACACCTTC. It encodes CASSQDWGQGSYGYTF. The chain recombines TRBV4-3 with TRBJ1-2, with TRBD1 matching 10 bases. The CDR3 sequence is 16 residues long. CDR1 is LGHNA, CDR2 YSLEER, per germline. J gave up 4 bases and V 0 bases, and 5 bases lay outside the gene matches.

This clonotype was observed at least ten times. The chain combines TRBV3-1 with TRBJ2-7, with D possibly TRBD2 on 6 matching bases. Between the trimmed V and J ends, which lost 4 bases and 1 base, there was a span of 11 bases. CDR1 LGHDT and CDR2 YNNKEL come from the germline V gene (reference sequence). The CDR3 sequence is 14 residues long. CDR3 loop: CASSPRLDSYEQYF. The DNA for the CDR3 is TGTGCCAGCAGCCCCCGACTAGATTCCTACGAGCAGTACTTC.

Many counts were recorded for this clonotype. The chain joins TRBV20-1 to TRBJ2-2; possible D gene TRBD1, 6 bases. V was shortened by 0 bases and J by 4 bases, with 15 bases between the two germline ends. Germline-derived CDR1 and CDR2 are DFQATT and SNEGSKA (reference sequence). This CDR3 contains 16 residues. This CDR3 is CSARDSSGHVTGELFF. For the CDR3, the DNA is TGCAGTGCTAGAGATAGTTCGGGACACGTCACCGGGGAGCTGTTTTTT.

This clonotype was seen repeatedly, ten times or more. The chain couples TRBV6-5 to TRBJ2-2; D is unclear. Trimming stripped 5 bases from V and 3 bases from J, with 10 bases between. Germline V gene data show CDR1 as MNHEY and CDR2 as SVGAGI. The CDR3 loop spans 14 amino acids. Written as DNA, the CDR3 is TGTGCCAGCAGTCCCAGTTCGGACACCGGGGAGCTGTTTTTT. Its translation: CASSPSSDTGELFF.

The chain couples TRBV15 to TRBJ1-1; no clear D. With 0 bases removed from V and 3 bases from J, the gap between germline ends came to 5 bases. The germline V gene encodes CDR1 LNHNV and CDR2 YYDKDF (reference sequence). This CDR3 contains 13 residues. This CDR3 reads CATSRDGYTEAFF. Written as DNA, the CDR3 is TGTGCCACCAGCAGAGATGGATACACTGAAGCTTTCTTT.

At least ten counts were recorded for this clonotype. The V gene is TRBV15, the J gene TRBJ1-3; D not certain. The CDR3 spans 15 residues. Germline CDR1 reads LNHNV; CDR2 reads YYDKDF (reference sequence). The V end was cut by 1 base, the J end by 7 bases, with 14 bases between. In DNA form, the CDR3 reads TGTGCCACCAGCAGAGGGGAGATTAAAGCGAACACCATATATTTT. Its protein is CATSRGEIKANTIYF.

The rearrangement uses TRBV29-1 and TRBJ2-5; D could derive from TRBD1 or TRBD2 (5 bases each). This CDR3 has 13 residues. V dropped 4 bases and J dropped 6 bases, with 15 bases sitting between them. Germline V lookup: CDR1 SQVTM, CDR2 ANQGSEA. Written as DNA, the CDR3 is TGCAGCGTTGTGAGGGACCAAGGAAAGACCCAGTACTTC. Translating it yields CSVVRDQGKTQYF.

This clonotype was observed at least ten times. The gene calls are TRBV5-5 and TRBJ2-2; no reliable D call. V was pared by 1 base and J by 3 bases, with 10 bases between. CDR3 length equals 15 residues. Germline values: CDR1 SGHKS, CDR2 YYEKEE (reference sequence). CDR3 sequence reads: CASSLYFSHTGELFF. The CDR3 coding sequence is TGTGCCAGCAGCTTGTACTTCAGCCACACCGGGGAGCTGTTTTTT. Looking up the rest from reference TRBV5-5 and TRBJ2-2 gives the full variable domain: DAGVTQSPTHLIKTRGQQVTLRCSPISGHKSVSWYQQVLGQGPQFIFQYYEKEERGRGNFPDRFSARQFPNYSSELNVNALLLGDSALYLCASSLYFSHTGELFFGEGSRLTVL.

This clonotype showed up just once. The gene calls are TRBV27 and TRBJ1-6; D perhaps matches TRBD1 (5 bases). V lost 5 bases to trimming and J lost 7 bases, with 18 bases between them. The length of the CDR3 is 16 residues. Germline lookup yields CDR1 MNHEY and CDR2 SMNVEV (reference sequence). CDR3: CASSLSGGTGNSPLHF. The CDR3 DNA sequence: TGTGCCAGCAGTCTTTCGGGGGGTACGGGCAATTCACCCCTCCACTTT.

This clonotype has ten or more counts. A read error may account for a junction end that differs from germline. The CDR3 nucleotides read TGCGCCAGCAGCTTGAGGGCAGGGCGGTTCAATCAGCCCCAGCAGTTT. Its protein is CASSLRAGRFNQPQQF. V and J are TRBV5-1 and TRBJ1-5; possible D gene TRBD1, 5 bases. The CDR3 loop spans 16 amino acids. Germline CDR1 SGHRS, CDR2 YFSETQ.

The table lists this clonotype with many counts. This chain uses TRBV6-1 with TRBJ2-7, with 7 positions matching TRBD1. This CDR3 is built from 11 residues. Germline CDR1 and CDR2: MNHNS and SASEGT. Germline trimming cut 1 base from V and 11 bases from J; bases unmatched to any gene: 2. The CDR3 loop is CASSEEGAKYF. DNA of the CDR3: TGTGCCAGCAGTGAAGAGGGGGCGAAGTACTTC.